This T cell receptor (beta chain) was found in a study of vaccination and CD4 T cells after COVID-19 (dated by TCRdb to between 2021 and 2024). Broadly, across the study: Convalescent patients had a positive SARS-CoV-2 result on nasal swab PCR, and of these patients, nine had mild disease and one had severe disease. Post-COVID blood samples from convalescent patients were collected a median of around 100 days after diagnosis, with a range of about 35 to 180 days. In under twelve COVID-19 convalescent patients and several infection-naive healthy vaccine recipients, researchers compared the spike-specific CD4+ TCR repertoire from before mRNA vaccination with the repertoire from after. Post-vaccine blood samples were taken a median of approximately 70 days after the second vaccine dose, with a range of roughly 14 to 241 days. For stimulating the cultures, overlapping spike peptide pools were used, derived from SARS-CoV-2 as well as from the common cold coronaviruses HCoV-NL63, HCoV-OC43 and HCoV-229E. Two doses of either the Pfizer-BioNTech BNT162b2 vaccine (n=8) or the Moderna mRNA-1273 vaccine (n=2) were administered to participants. As controls, cultures received a CEFX viral epitope pool (the positive control), an HIV-1 Nef peptide pool (the negative control), or no peptide at all. The convalescent cohort included six males and four females, with two Hispanic individuals, seven Caucasians, two Asians and one multiracial person.

About this clonotype itself: Its recognized antigen is unknown. The record has no base qualities; no much larger clone is one base away.

General conclusions and limits of the study: In convalescent patients, nearly all vaccine-specific clones (304 of 307) were found to be mono-reactive for SARS-CoV-2 spike rather than cross-reactive with common cold coronaviruses. Relatively few convalescent patients were included in the study, and early timepoints after natural infection were not analyzed. In convalescent patients, a median around 90% of post-vaccine SARS-CoV-2-reactive clones were detected only after vaccination, suggesting vaccine-specific priming. The median count of SARS-CoV-2-reactive clonotypes went up from 20 to 25 after infection to some 38 after vaccination, although the change was not significant.

Libraries came from PCR. DNA from cultured CD4+ T cells was subjected to TCR sequencing with the Oncomine TCR Beta short-read assay at the Johns Hopkins FTIC core. The QIAamp micro DNA kit was used to extract genomic DNA from the cultured CD4+ T cells. Oncomine TCR Beta libraries made from cultured CD4+ T cells were pooled using unique dual indexes and sequenced on an Illumina iSeq 100. In the source study's methods: Non-productive sequences were filtered out, and CDR3s that did not start with C, did not end with F or W, or were shorter than 7 amino acids were discarded. The MANAFEST web application identified antigen-specific clonotypes by comparing peptide-stimulated wells against reference wells and other culture wells. An FDR below 0.05, an odds ratio above 5, and a productive frequency above 0.1% in at least two of three replicate wells were required for clones to be considered positive. Clonotypes that were significantly expanded in both SARS-CoV-2 spike wells and at least one common cold coronavirus spike condition were defined as cross-reactive. CDR3 homology was assessed with Levenshtein distances (stringdist) and unrooted phylogenetic trees (ape) in R version 3.6.1. Through fastp at Q25 and MiXCR, TCRdb rebuilt clones from the public reads, retaining in-frame beta chains. CDR3 protein duplicates are merged, each entry listing the most common genes and DNA. These V and J calls are TCRdb output, not the study's own analysis. Counted in this sample were about 12,000 distinct CDR3 sequences; approximately 50% of them appeared once. More than 30% of the sample rests with the top ten.

CDR3 length: 15 amino acids, cysteine to phenylalanine. The only DNA kept is the CDR3, 45 bases in frame from the first base. The germline V gene yields SGHVS for CDR1 and FNYEAQ for CDR2. Clipping removes 4 bases from V and 5 bases from J, with 10 as the unmatched junction base count. The treatment or condition label corresponds to: roughly 11-day PBMC culture with coronavirus spike peptide pools or control peptides (ViraFEST assay). The study used the ViraFEST assay, which expanded antigen-specific T cells with peptide pools and then identified expanded clonotypes by TCR sequencing. Positive SARS-CoV-2 PCR tests in the convalescent patients dated from March to December 2020, before Alpha, Beta and Delta variants emerged in the United States. Two million PBMCs per well were cultured in IMDM with roughly 5% human AB serum and roughly 9.3 IU/ml IL-2, plus 10 ug/ml peptide pools. Half of the culture medium was replaced with fresh IL-2-containing medium on days 3 and 7. CD4+ T cells were isolated after roughly 10 days of culture through negative selection using the EasySep CD4+ T cell isolation kit. Ficoll-Paque Plus gradient centrifugation was used to isolate PBMCs from whole blood, and the isolated PBMCs were then either used fresh or cryopreserved at -140C. Each culture condition was generally run in triplicate wells.

The TCR sequence derives from a human donor who had recovered from COVID-19. Recombination joined TRBV7-6 with TRBJ2-5, and TRBD2 aligns with 7 junction nucleotides. The sample was CD4+ T cells from blood, cultured in vitro. The encoded CDR3 is CASSSPRGGMETQYF. The sequence in DNA is TGTGCCAGCAGCTCACCCCGGGGAGGGATGGAGACCCAGTACTTC.